This record concerns one TCR beta chain sequence. The antigen is unknown. TCRdb used MiXCR to reprocess the 5' RACE reads, holding one entry per CDR3 protein. The table has under 350,000 distinct CDR3 sequences, just under 9.5% seen once; the top ten hold approximately 7%. CDR3 length: 13 residues. V was clipped by 4 bases and J by 1 base, with 11 bases between them. The germline CDR1 and CDR2 sequences are SQVTM and ANQGSEA. This entry belongs to a study of identical twins. General observations from the study: Within twin pairs, the out-of-frame alpha sequences they shared showed excess low generation probability. Zero-insertion results could be subject to partial confounding by invariant MAIT and iNKT cells.

These sequences were also reported in another study, on yellow fever vaccine responses in identical twins.

Sequencing was performed on CD8+ T cells sorted from blood. This clonotype was obtained from a woman aged 18 to 35 in good health. This sequence joins TRBV29-1 and TRBJ2-7, with D hard to call. CDR3 sequence (DNA): TGCAGCGTTGTATCTCAGCGATCCTACGAGCAGTACTTC. Its translation is CSVVSQRSYEQYF.